The present T cell receptor (beta chain) was sequenced within a study of shared clonotypes between healthy human individuals. This clone was seen just once. Germline V CDR1 and CDR2: SGHVS, FQNEAQ. The CDR3 is 17 amino acids. J was trimmed by 3 bases and V by 0 bases; bases with no gene match: 9. The table came from immunoSEQ multiplex PCR; TCRdb's copy has only in-frame clones and leaves some out. In the table there are over 2 million clones, just under 95% of which are singletons. The sample taken for sequencing was naive CD4+ T cells from PBMCs. As for subset: CD45RA+ positively selected. This receptor was obtained from a man younger than 35 in good health. Some clones in this sample may be carry-over from other donors' samples. The chain employs TRBV7-8 and TRBJ2-3; 7 nucleotides match TRBD2. As DNA, the CDR3 is TGTGCCAGCAGCTTAGCGGGGCACGGGAGGTTGACAGATACGCAGTATTTT. It codes for CASSLAGHGRLTDTQYF. Full variable domain (outside the CDR3, taken from reference TRBV7-8 and TRBJ2-3): GAGVSQSPRYKVAKRGQDVALRCDPISGHVSLFWYQQALGQGPEFLTYFQNEAQLDKSGLPSDRFFAERPEGSVSTLKIQRTQQEDSAVYLCASSLAGHGRLTDTQYFGPGTRLTVL.